The 26 T cell receptor beta chains reported below all come from one sample, sequenced in a study of blood T cell repertoires in COVID-19. Sequencing used immunoSEQ multiplex PCR; TCRdb keeps in-frame clones, though not all of them. This sample has about 160,000 clones, with over 65% found just once. The material sequenced was peripheral blood. The receptors originated from a man aged 65-85 years with acute or convalescent COVID-19.

The chain links TRBV19 to TRBJ1-1; D might be TRBD1 (6 bases). Germline assignment: CDR1 LNHDA and CDR2 SQIVND (reference sequence). V dropped 5 bases and J dropped 5 bases, with 12 bases sitting between them. This CDR3 has 13 amino acids. Here the CDR3 DNA reads TGTGCCAGTAGTGTTCAAACAGGGACTGAAGCTTTCTTT. This codes for CASSVQTGTEAFF. Filled out from reference TRBV19 and TRBJ1-1, the complete variable domain reads DGGITQSPKYLFRKEGQNVTLSCEQNLNHDAMYWYRQDPGQGLRLIYYSQIVNDFQKGDIAEGYSVSREKKESFPLTVTSAQKNPTAFYLCASSVQTGTEAFFGQGTRLTVV.

The V and J genes are TRBV4-1 and TRBJ2-2, with TRBD1 matching over 9 bases. The CDR3 is 16 residues long. CDR1 and CDR2 (germline): MGHRA, YSYEKL. V lost 2 bases and J lost 1; bases outside the gene matches: 2. The CDR3 region has the DNA TGCGCCAGCAGCCAAACAGGGGGCGGGAACACCGGGGAGCTGTTTTTT. Amino acid sequence: CASSQTGGGNTGELFF.

V is TRBV6-5 and J is TRBJ1-2; TRBD1 matches 7 bases. The V and J ends lost 4 bases and 8 bases, in that order; junction bases with no gene match: 13. The CDR3 consists of 15 residues. Germline CDR1 reads MNHEY; CDR2 reads SVGAGI. CDR3 loop: CASSSQLGGAPGYTF. For the CDR3, the DNA is TGTGCCAGCAGTTCTCAGTTAGGGGGCGCCCCGGGCTACACCTTC.

The genes are TRBV7-3 and TRBJ2-6; D possibly corresponds to TRBD2 (6 bases). V was clipped by 4 bases and J by 6 bases, with 13 bases between them. The CDR3 totals 15 residues. CDR1 and CDR2 (germline): SGHTA, FQGTGA. As DNA, the CDR3 is TGTGCCAGCAGCTCCGCGGGGCCGCAGGCCAACGTCCTGACTTTC. Translation: CASSSAGPQANVLTF. The entire variable domain, with the rest obtained from reference TRBV7-3 and TRBJ2-6, is as follows: GAGVSQTPSNKVTEKGKYVELRCDPISGHTALYWYRQSLGQGPEFLIYFQGTGAADDSGLPNDRFFAVRPEGSVSTLKIQRTERGDSAVYLCASSSAGPQANVLTFGAGSRLTVL.

The rearrangement links TRBV10-3 to TRBJ2-5; 7 bases align to TRBD1. Germline V gene data show CDR1 as ENHRY and CDR2 as SYGVKD. The V segment lost 0 bases and the J segment 3 bases; nucleotides outside the gene matches: 7. This CDR3 contains 16 residues. This CDR3 is CAISESRQGVEETQYF. The DNA of the CDR3 is TGTGCCATCAGTGAGTCGCGGCAGGGGGTCGAAGAGACCCAGTACTTC.

The rearrangement links TRBV7-2 to TRBJ2-1; weak D call: TRBD1 (5 bases). The CDR3 has 17 amino acids. Per the germline V gene, CDR1 is SGHTA and CDR2 is FQGNSA. Trimming took 5 bases from V and 0 from J, leaving 17 bases between them. The CDR3 coding sequence is TGTGCCAGCAGCGGACACCAGACCAAATTCTCCTACAATGAGCAGTTCTTC. Amino acids: CASSGHQTKFSYNEQFF.

V usage is TRBV10-3 and J usage is TRBJ1-2; no reliable D call. Deletions cut 0 bases from V and 3 bases from J, with 8 bases between. In germline, CDR1 is ENHRY, CDR2 SYGVKD. The CDR3 loop spans 14 amino acids. CDR3 sequence: CAISESGRDYGYTF. The CDR3 bases are TGTGCCATCAGTGAGTCGGGGAGAGACTATGGCTACACCTTC.

This chain links TRBV2 with TRBJ2-1; D unclear. Trimming took 6 bases from V and 0 from J, leaving 3 bases between them. The CDR3 totals 12 residues. Germline values: CDR1 SNHLY, CDR2 FYNNEI. CDR3 coding DNA: TGTGCCAGCAGACACTCCTACAATGAGCAGTTCTTC. Amino acid sequence: CASRHSYNEQFF.

DNA of the CDR3: TGTGCCAGCAGCCTTTACAGGGCCACTGAAGCTTTCTTT. This translates into CASSLYRATEAFF. This chain joins TRBV14 and TRBJ1-1; possibly TRBD1 for D (6 bases). Germline values: CDR1 SGHDN, CDR2 FVKESK. This CDR3 is 13 amino acids long. V lost 4 bases, J lost 4 bases, and 10 bases lay in between.

V and J are TRBV3-1 (or the pseudogene TRBV3-2) and TRBJ2-1; D ambiguous. The CDR3 runs 13 residues. Germline V gene data show CDR1 as LGHDT and CDR2 as YNNKEL (reference sequence). The V and J ends lost 3 bases and 8 bases respectively, with 11 bases between them. For the CDR3, the DNA is TGTGCCAGCAGCCAGGGCCCCGCCGATGAGCAGTTCTTC. Translation: CASSQGPADEQFF.

V usage is TRBV4-2 and J usage is TRBJ2-3; 7 positions match TRBD2. The trim removed 2 bases at V and 5 bases at J, leaving 13 bases unmatched. Germline values: CDR1 LGHNA, CDR2 YNFKEQ. The CDR3 length is 17 residues. CDR3 sequence: CASSQPGAGDMGDTQYF. CDR3 DNA: TGTGCCAGCAGCCAACCTGGGGCGGGAGACATGGGAGATACGCAGTATTTT.

The gene calls are TRBV5-4 and TRBJ2-7; 9 nucleotides align to TRBD2. The J segment lost 3 bases and the V segment lost 4 bases, leaving 8 bases of the junction unmatched. Germline CDR1 reads SGHNT; CDR2 reads YYREEE (reference sequence). The CDR3 is 15 residues long. CDR3 sequence (DNA): TGTGCCAGCAGCCTCCGGGGGCGGGAGGGCTACGAGCAGTACTTC. It encodes CASSLRGREGYEQYF. The full variable domain, completed using reference TRBV5-4 and TRBJ2-7, is ETGVTQSPTHLIKTRGQQVTLRCSSQSGHNTVSWYQQALGQGPQFIFQYYREEENGRGNFPPRFSGLQFPNYSSELNVNALELDDSALYLCASSLRGREGYEQYFGPGTRLTVT.

This clone was detected only once. The V and J genes are TRBV9 and TRBJ1-3, with TRBD1 matching 9 bases. Germline lookup yields CDR1 SGDLS and CDR2 YYNGEE. Trimming took 2 bases from V and 3 from J; bases not matched to a gene: 12. The CDR3 has 18 residues. As DNA, the CDR3 is TGTGCCAGCAGCGTGAGTTCGAGGACAGGGGCAGTTGGAAACACCATATATTTT. Its translation is CASSVSSRTGAVGNTIYF.

Only one count was recorded for this clone. V is TRBV6-5 and J is TRBJ1-3; possibly TRBD1 for D (5 bases). With 6 bases removed from V and 0 bases from J, the gap between germline ends came to 12 bases. The germline V gene encodes CDR1 MNHEY and CDR2 SVGAGI. The CDR3 runs to 15 residues. The CDR3 DNA reads as TGTGCCAGCAGAGACAGACTCCGCTCTGGAAACACCATATATTTT. This codes for CASRDRLRSGNTIYF.

The chain joins TRBV6-4 to TRBJ2-1; maybe TRBD1 (5 bases). Germline V CDR1 and CDR2: MRHNA, SNTAGT. V lost 5 bases, J lost 8 bases, and 16 bases lay in between. CDR3 length equals 14 residues. CDR3 sequence: CASSRPRVGDEQFF. The CDR3, as DNA: TGTGCCAGCAGTCGACCCAGGGTTGGCGATGAGCAGTTCTTC.

The chain couples TRBV30 to TRBJ2-7, with unresolved D. The germline V gene encodes CDR1 GTSNPN and CDR2 SVGIG (reference sequence). The CDR3 is 14 amino acids. With 0 bases removed from V and 4 bases from J, the gap between germline ends came to 13 bases. CDR3 protein: CAWSVQRGRYEQYF. The DNA for the CDR3 is TGTGCCTGGAGTGTGCAGCGAGGAAGATACGAGCAGTACTTC.

This rearrangement joins TRBV5-1 to TRBJ2-7; TRBD1 aligns across 9 bases. The V segment lost 2 bases and the J segment 3 bases; nucleotides outside the gene matches: 3. CDR1 and CDR2 from the germline V gene are SGHRS and YFSETQ. This CDR3 has 14 amino acids. The CDR3 loop reads CASSFPGQGYEQYF. The CDR3 region has the DNA TGCGCCAGCAGCTTCCCGGGACAGGGCTACGAGCAGTACTTC.

J is TRBJ2-5 and V is TRBV7-9; 9 nucleotides line up with TRBD1. J was trimmed by 5 bases and V by 4 bases; bases with no gene match: 8. Germline-derived CDR1 and CDR2 are SEHNR and FQNEAQ (reference sequence). CDR3 size: 15 residues. The CDR3 DNA reads TGTGCCAGCAGCTACGGGACAGGGATTTGGGAGACCCAGTACTTC. Protein product: CASSYGTGIWETQYF.

The table lists this clone with a count of one. The chain employs TRBV30 and TRBJ2-7, with D perhaps matching TRBD1 (6 bases). V lost 1 base to trimming and J lost 4 bases, with 11 bases between them. The CDR3 has 13 amino acids. Germline CDR1 reads GTSNPN; CDR2 reads SVGIG (reference sequence). For the CDR3, the DNA is TGTGCCTGGAGTGGCGGACAGCAGTACGAGCAGTACTTC. Translated, it gives CAWSGGQQYEQYF.

The gene calls are TRBV2 and TRBJ1-1; D gene ambiguous. Germline V gene lookup returns CDR1 SNHLY and CDR2 FYNNEI. V lost 1 base and J 2 bases, leaving 5 bases between the germline ends. The CDR3 runs 13 residues. In nucleotides, the CDR3 is TGTGCCAGCAGTGAAGGGGCAAACACTGAAGCTTTCTTT. Encoded protein: CASSEGANTEAFF.

The V and J genes are TRBV28 and TRBJ2-3; 12 bases agree with TRBD1. The CDR3 extends over 18 amino acids. Germline V CDR1 and CDR2: MDHEN, SYDVKM. Trimming removed 4 bases from V and 5 bases from J; junction bases left unmatched: 13. The CDR3 loop reads CASSSTGTGGTPGDTQYF. In DNA, the CDR3 is TGTGCCAGCAGTTCCACAGGGACAGGGGGCACCCCGGGAGATACGCAGTATTTT.

J is TRBJ2-3 and V is TRBV23-1, with TRBD1 identical over 7 bases. TRBV23-1 is given ORF status, its function remaining uncertain. The CDR3 has 16 residues. V lost 3 bases to trimming and J lost 1 base; unmatched junction nucleotides: 7. CDR3 nucleotide sequence: TGCGCCAGCAGTCATAAAACAGGGGATGGCACAGATACGCAGTATTTT. Translating gives CASSHKTGDGTDTQYF.

The genes are TRBV11-2 and TRBJ1-5, with TRBD1 matching over 9 bases. This CDR3 contains 13 residues. V dropped 5 bases and J dropped 6; count of bases not matched to a gene: 2. Germline loops: CDR1 SGHAT, CDR2 FQNNGV. The DNA of the CDR3 is TGTGCCAGCAGCCCGACAGGGGGTCAGCCCCAGCATTTT. As protein: CASSPTGGQPQHF.

This clone was detected only once. The chain uses TRBV28 and TRBJ2-7, with D perhaps matching TRBD1 (6 bases). The CDR3 sequence is 15 residues long. Looked up from germline, CDR1 is MDHEN and CDR2 is SYDVKM. V was cut by 6 bases and J by 2 bases, with 17 bases left in between. CDR3: CASSSDRFVTYEQYF. The CDR3 region has the DNA TGTGCCAGCAGCTCGGACAGATTCGTAACCTACGAGCAGTACTTC.

The genes are TRBV7-3 and TRBJ1-1, with 7 bases fitting TRBD1. The CDR3 is made up of 13 amino acids. Germline CDR1 is SGHTA and CDR2 is FQGTGA. Trimming at V came to 4 bases and at J to 4 bases, leaving 3 bases not matched to a gene. The CDR3 sequence: CASSSQGRTEAFF. Written as DNA, the CDR3 is TGTGCCAGCAGCTCACAGGGGCGCACTGAAGCTTTCTTT.

The chain recombines TRBV7-2 with TRBJ2-1; no clear D. There are 13 residues in the CDR3. The V and J ends lost 5 bases and 5 bases respectively, with 10 bases between them. Germline values: CDR1 SGHTA, CDR2 FQGNSA. The CDR3 sequence: CASSPRVDNEQFF. CDR3 DNA: TGTGCCAGCAGCCCCCGGGTGGACAATGAGCAGTTCTTC.